This TCR beta chain was recovered during a study of T cells after yellow fever vaccination. The overall study: Researchers used SMART-Seq v4 Ultra Low Input to prepare fractions that had low cell numbers.

Each CDR3 protein is one row after TCRdb ran MiXCR on the 5' RACE reads. The profile shows 610,000 or so distinct CDR3 sequences, 9% to 15% of them singletons. This clonotype was recorded at least ten times. At one boundary the junction diverges from the germline segment, which might be a read error. CDR3 length equals 15 residues. Germline V gene sequence: CDR1 SGHVS, CDR2 FNYEAQ. The sequence was obtained from a man aged 25-45 years who received the YFV17D yellow fever vaccine. This specimen consisted of PBMCs, obtained on the day of the yellow fever booster vaccination. V usage is TRBV7-6 and J usage is TRBJ2-1, with a tentative D call TRBD2 (6 bases). The CDR3 loop is CASSLDSGTYNEQFF. In nucleotides, the CDR3 is TGTGCCAGCAGTTTAGATAGCGGAACCTACAATGAGCAGTTCTTC.